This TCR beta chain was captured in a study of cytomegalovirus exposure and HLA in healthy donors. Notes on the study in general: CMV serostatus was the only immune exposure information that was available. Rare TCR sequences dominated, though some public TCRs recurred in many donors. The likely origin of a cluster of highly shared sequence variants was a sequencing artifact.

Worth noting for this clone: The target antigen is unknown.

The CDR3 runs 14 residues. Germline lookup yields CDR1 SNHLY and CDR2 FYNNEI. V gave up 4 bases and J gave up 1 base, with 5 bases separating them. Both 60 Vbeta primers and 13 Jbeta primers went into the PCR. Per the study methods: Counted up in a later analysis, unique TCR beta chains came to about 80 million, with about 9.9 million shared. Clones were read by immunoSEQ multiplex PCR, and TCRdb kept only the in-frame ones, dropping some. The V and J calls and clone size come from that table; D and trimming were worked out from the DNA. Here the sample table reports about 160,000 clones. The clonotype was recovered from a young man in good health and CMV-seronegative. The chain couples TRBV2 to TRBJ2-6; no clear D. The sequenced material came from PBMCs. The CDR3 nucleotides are TGTGCCAGCAGTGCCCGTTCTGGGGCCAACGTCCTGACTTTC. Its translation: CASSARSGANVLTF.